Below are 26 T cell receptor beta chains sequenced from a single sample in a study of radiation and T cells in renal cell carcinoma. Profiling relied on immunoSEQ multiplex PCR, and the TCRdb table lists in-frame clones only, not all of them. The sample yields 100,000 to 150,000 clones, more than 75% seen once. This sample's time point: blood 2 weeks post-SBRT. As to treatment: 15 Gy SBRT to primary tumor, nephrectomy 4 weeks later. Sequences were derived from blood, sampled from a patient whose treatment included radiotherapy and nephrectomy. All receptors come from a woman aged 65 to 85 with renal cell carcinoma.

V usage is TRBV2 and J usage is TRBJ1-1; TRBD1 matches 8 bases. The CDR3 runs to 15 residues. Germline-derived CDR1 and CDR2 are SNHLY and FYNNEI. After removal of 3 bases from V and 3 bases from J, the junction contained 6 bases not matched to a gene. The CDR3 sequence: CASSDSPTGDTEAFF. DNA of the CDR3: TGTGCCAGCAGTGACTCGCCGACAGGGGACACTGAAGCTTTCTTT.

The J gene is TRBJ2-1, the V gene TRBV5-4; 15 bases are a match to TRBD2. CDR3 length: 15 residues. The ends lost 4 bases at V and 10 bases at J; junction bases unmatched: 6. Germline lookup yields CDR1 SGHNT and CDR2 YYREEE (reference sequence). The chain's CDR3 is CASSMRTSGGAEQFF. CDR3 coding DNA: TGTGCCAGCAGCATGAGGACTAGCGGGGGGGCCGAGCAGTTCTTC.

The rearrangement joins TRBV15 to TRBJ2-7; D is undetermined. V was clipped by 0 bases and J by 7 bases, with 10 bases between them. This CDR3 has 13 residues. Per germline, CDR1 LNHNV and CDR2 YYDKDF (reference sequence). The DNA of the CDR3 is TGTGCCACCAGCAGAGACAGACTGGGAGAGCAGTACTTC. The encoded protein is CATSRDRLGEQYF. The variable domain in full, with the rest retrieved from reference TRBV15 and TRBJ2-7, is DAMVIQNPRYQVTQFGKPVTLSCSQTLNHNVMYWYQQKSSQAPKLLFHYYDKDFNNEADTPDNFQSRRPNTSFCFLDIRSPGLGDTAMYLCATSRDRLGEQYFGPGTRLTVT.

This sequence joins TRBV30 and TRBJ2-7, with D perhaps matching TRBD2 (6 bases). The CDR3 sequence is 14 residues long. In germline, CDR1 is GTSNPN, CDR2 SVGIG (reference sequence). V gave up 3 bases and J gave up 2 bases, with 14 bases separating them. The CDR3 is CAWSGGPKPYEQYF. CDR3 bases: TGTGCCTGGAGCGGGGGACCTAAGCCCTACGAGCAGTACTTC.

This clone was picked up one time. Here the CDR3 reads CASSIGGTPNTEAFF. DNA of the CDR3: TGTGCCAGTAGTATTGGGGGGACACCGAACACTGAAGCTTTCTTT. The chain has TRBV19 and TRBJ1-1; D possibly corresponds to TRBD1 (6 bases). Germline V gene data show CDR1 as LNHDA and CDR2 as SQIVND (reference sequence). The CDR3 extends over 15 amino acids. Trimming cost V 3 bases and J 1 base, with 12 bases left between them. Looking up the rest from reference TRBV19 and TRBJ1-1 gives the full variable domain: DGGITQSPKYLFRKEGQNVTLSCEQNLNHDAMYWYRQDPGQGLRLIYYSQIVNDFQKGDIAEGYSVSREKKESFPLTVTSAQKNPTAFYLCASSIGGTPNTEAFFGQGTRLTVV.

The rearrangement uses TRBV5-4 and TRBJ2-7; TRBD2 matches at 10 bases. CDR3 length: 14 amino acids. V shed 3 bases, J shed 5 bases, and the junction held 5 bases outside the gene matches. CDR1 SGHNT and CDR2 YYREEE come from the germline V gene (reference sequence). The CDR3 here is CASSSSGTSDEQYF. CDR3 nucleotide sequence: TGTGCCAGCAGCTCCTCCGGGACTAGCGACGAGCAGTACTTC.

This chain uses TRBV4-3 with TRBJ1-1; TRBD1 might be the D (5 bases). The length of the CDR3 is 15 residues. From germline, CDR1 is LGHNA and CDR2 YSLEER. Trimming took 1 base from V and 0 from J, leaving 9 bases between them. The CDR3 here is CASSQVAGLNTEAFF. The CDR3 DNA sequence: TGCGCCAGCAGCCAAGTGGCAGGGTTGAACACTGAAGCTTTCTTT.

The chain recombines TRBV19 with TRBJ2-7; weak D call: TRBD2 (6 bases). Between the trimmed V and J ends, which lost 1 base and 2 bases, there was a span of 15 bases. Germline V gives CDR1 LNHDA, CDR2 SQIVND (reference sequence). The CDR3 runs to 16 residues. CDR3 sequence reads: CASSIVGGRTTYEQYF. In nucleotides, the CDR3 is TGTGCCAGTAGTATAGTGGGGGGACGCACCACCTACGAGCAGTACTTC.

This chain joins TRBV5-4 and TRBJ2-7; 7 bases map to TRBD1. V lost 2 bases and J lost 6; bases outside the gene matches: 8. The germline CDR1 and CDR2 sequences are SGHNT and YYREEE (reference sequence). The CDR3 has 14 residues. The CDR3 sequence: CASSFGDSSFEQYF. The CDR3 DNA sequence: TGTGCCAGCAGCTTTGGGGACAGCTCTTTCGAGCAGTACTTC.

The genes are TRBV7-2 and TRBJ1-3, with 9 bases matching TRBD1. This CDR3 is built from 14 residues. Losses at the gene ends were 1 base for V and 8 bases for J; bases not matched to a gene: 3. Germline CDR1 SGHTA, CDR2 FQGNSA. The CDR3: CASSLGDRADTIYF. CDR3 in DNA: TGTGCCAGCAGCTTAGGGGACAGGGCAGACACCATATATTTT.

V is TRBV28 and J is TRBJ2-7; D not resolved. CDR1 is MDHEN, CDR2 SYDVKM, per germline. V was shortened by 1 base and J by 0 bases, with 10 bases between the two germline ends. The CDR3 totals 15 residues. The chain's CDR3 is CASSLSPAPSYEQYF. CDR3 nucleotides: TGTGCCAGCAGTTTATCCCCCGCTCCCTCCTACGAGCAGTACTTC.

Only one count was recorded for this clone. This rearrangement joins TRBV2 to TRBJ2-3; D might be TRBD1 (6 bases). The CDR3 is 14 amino acids. Germline assignment: CDR1 SNHLY and CDR2 FYNNEI. V was cut by 1 base and J by 2 bases, with 7 bases left in between. The CDR3 spells CASSEEGVTDTQYF. The CDR3 DNA is TGTGCCAGCAGTGAAGAGGGGGTCACAGATACGCAGTATTTT.

The J gene is TRBJ2-1, the V gene TRBV5-1; a weak D match, TRBD2 (6 bases). CDR1 and CDR2 (germline): SGHRS, YFSETQ. V was cut by 2 bases and J by 6 bases, with 12 bases left in between. The CDR3 is 14 residues long. The CDR3 bases are TGCGCCAGCAGCTTTGGCGGGACCAGCAATGAGCAGTTCTTC. As protein: CASSFGGTSNEQFF. The whole variable domain, remainder taken from reference TRBV5-1 and TRBJ2-1, is KAGVTQTPRYLIKTRGQQVTLSCSPISGHRSVSWYQQTPGQGLQFLFEYFSETQRNKGNFPGRFSGRQFSNSRSEMNVSTLELGDSALYLCASSFGGTSNEQFFGPGTRLTVL.

The rearrangement uses TRBV7-9 and TRBJ2-4; 7 bases are shared with TRBD1. CDR1 is SEHNR, CDR2 FQNEAQ, per germline (reference sequence). V lost 5 bases to trimming and J lost 0 bases; unmatched junction nucleotides: 1. The CDR3 contains 14 residues. The CDR3 loop is CASSRDRAKNIQYF. For the CDR3, the DNA is TGTGCCAGCAGCCGGGACAGAGCCAAAAACATTCAGTACTTC.

V and J are TRBV19 and TRBJ1-1, with TRBD1 matching 11 bases. J gave up 1 base and V 5 bases, and 9 bases lay outside the gene matches. Germline CDR1 reads LNHDA; CDR2 reads SQIVND (reference sequence). The CDR3 runs to 17 residues. CDR3 nucleotide sequence: TGTGCCAGTAGTTTCGGACAGGGGGCTTTCCCGAACACTGAAGCTTTCTTT. Amino acid sequence: CASSFGQGAFPNTEAFF.

Only a few counts were recorded for this clone. The chain links TRBV30 to TRBJ1-2; 10 bases map to TRBD1. The V gene's germline CDR1 is GTSNPN and CDR2 SVGIG (reference sequence). The CDR3 has 13 amino acids. V was clipped by 3 bases and J by 6 bases; unmatched bases: 4. CDR3 bases: TGTGCCTGGAGCAAGACAGGGGGCGATGGCTACACCTTC. Its translation: CAWSKTGGDGYTF.

The genes are TRBV4-1 and TRBJ2-5; 7 bases align to TRBD2. The CDR3 sequence is 15 residues long. The ends lost 1 base at V and 2 bases at J; junction bases unmatched: 4. Per germline, CDR1 MGHRA and CDR2 YSYEKL. CDR3 sequence reads: CASSQGTRVQETQYF. CDR3 coding DNA: TGCGCCAGCAGCCAAGGGACTAGGGTTCAAGAGACCCAGTACTTC.

The J gene is TRBJ2-6, the V gene TRBV6-5; D perhaps matches TRBD1 (6 bases). With 0 bases removed from V and 3 bases from J, the gap between germline ends came to 9 bases. Germline V gene sequence: CDR1 MNHEY, CDR2 SVGAGI. This CDR3 is 16 amino acids long. Written as DNA, the CDR3 is TGTGCCAGCAGTTACTCTGGCAGGGGTGGGGCCAACGTCCTGACTTTC. Encoded protein: CASSYSGRGGANVLTF.

This chain joins TRBV7-9 and TRBJ1-1; D may be TRBD1 (5 bases). This CDR3 comprises 14 residues. Germline V gene sequence: CDR1 SEHNR, CDR2 FQNEAQ (reference sequence). Trimming removed 3 bases from V and 4 bases from J, with 12 bases in between. This chain's CDR3 is CASSFLLGGTEAFF. The CDR3 coding sequence is TGTGCCAGCAGCTTCTTATTGGGGGGCACTGAAGCTTTCTTT.

This sequence joins TRBV7-6 and TRBJ1-1, with unresolved D. The V gene's germline CDR1 is SGHVS and CDR2 FNYEAQ. V was cut by 1 base and J by 1 base, with 10 bases left in between. The CDR3 length is 15 residues. The CDR3 protein is CASSLDWSPNTEAFF. The CDR3 bases are TGTGCCAGCAGCTTAGATTGGTCACCGAACACTGAAGCTTTCTTT.

The J gene is TRBJ2-5, the V gene TRBV27, with D hard to call. TRBJ2-7 explains the end of the DNA better; the J call may be wrong. This CDR3 has 13 amino acids. The germline CDR1 and CDR2 sequences are MNHEY and SMNVEV (reference sequence). CDR3 nucleotide sequence: TGTGCCAGCAGCCCACTCTGGACCCCCGAGCAGTACTTC. Protein: CASSPLWTPEQYF.

This clone has just a few counts. This chain connects TRBV28 to TRBJ1-2; 8 bases agree with TRBD1. After removal of 3 bases from V and 5 bases from J, the junction contained 8 bases not matched to a gene. The germline V gene encodes CDR1 MDHEN and CDR2 SYDVKM. The length of the CDR3 is 15 residues. The CDR3 nucleotides are TGTGCCAGCAGTTTCCCCTCGGGACAGGTGTATGGCTACACCTTC. Translating it yields CASSFPSGQVYGYTF.

The V and J genes are TRBV5-6 and TRBJ2-2; maybe TRBD1 (5 bases). V was pared by 4 bases and J by 7 bases, with 14 bases between. CDR3 size: 14 residues. Per germline, CDR1 SGHDT and CDR2 YYEEEE. DNA of the CDR3: TGTGCCAGCAGCCCAACAGGCGTTCGCGGGGAGCTGTTTTTT. Translated, it gives CASSPTGVRGELFF.

This chain joins TRBV27 and TRBJ2-5; D not certain. The CDR3 runs to 14 residues. Germline V gene data show CDR1 as MNHEY and CDR2 as SMNVEV (reference sequence). V was shortened by 3 bases and J by 2 bases, with 10 bases between the two germline ends. CDR3 bases: TGTGCCAGCAGTTTTAGGGCAGGACAAGAGACCCAGTACTTC. Translating gives CASSFRAGQETQYF.

The chain carries TRBV11-2 and TRBJ1-5; D unresolved. V lost 1 base and J lost 4, with 8 bases in between. The germline CDR1 and CDR2 sequences are SGHAT and FQNNGV. CDR3 size: 14 residues. CDR3 amino acids: CASSLGRTNQPQHF. CDR3 sequence (DNA): TGTGCCAGCAGCTTAGGCCGGACGAATCAGCCCCAGCATTTT.

This sequence joins TRBV7-2 and TRBJ1-6, with 7 bases that match TRBD1. Germline V lookup: CDR1 SGHTA, CDR2 FQGNSA. The junction had 4 bases not matched to a gene; V was cut back by 1 base and J by 4 bases. The CDR3 has 16 amino acids. This chain's CDR3 is CASSLDGTVYNSPLHF. The CDR3 DNA reads TGTGCCAGCAGCTTAGACGGGACAGTGTATAATTCACCCCTCCACTTT.